Below are 2 T cell receptor beta chains sequenced from a single sample in a study of shared clonotypes between healthy human individuals. This table comes from immunoSEQ multiplex PCR, and its TCRdb copy is limited to in-frame clones, with some not included. Among about 490,000 clones listed, 70% to 85% were seen once. The sequenced material came from PBMCs. The receptors originated from a woman aged 40 to 50 in good health. Some clones in this sample may be carry-over from other donors' samples.

This chain links TRBV28 with TRBJ2-7, with 7 bases aligning to TRBD2. Germline V CDR1 and CDR2: MDHEN, SYDVKM. This CDR3 comprises 15 residues. J gave up 5 bases and V 3 bases, and 10 bases lay outside the gene matches. CDR3 in amino acids: CASSFFREVSHEQYF. The CDR3 DNA follows: TGTGCCAGCAGTTTTTTCCGGGAGGTTTCCCACGAGCAGTACTTC. The full variable domain, rest sourced from reference TRBV28 and TRBJ2-7, is DVKVTQSSRYLVKRTGEKVFLECVQDMDHENMFWYRQDPGLGLRLIYFSYDVKMKEKGDIPEGYSVSREKKERFSLILESASTNQTSMYLCASSFFREVSHEQYFGPGTRLTVT.

This clone showed up just a few times. The chain employs TRBV28 and TRBJ2-1; D uncertain. Trimming took 7 bases from V and 7 from J, leaving 5 bases between them. This CDR3 is 10 amino acids long. Germline loops: CDR1 MDHEN, CDR2 SYDVKM. The CDR3 loop is CASKGNEQFF. DNA for the CDR3: TGTGCCAGCAAAGGAAATGAGCAGTTCTTC.